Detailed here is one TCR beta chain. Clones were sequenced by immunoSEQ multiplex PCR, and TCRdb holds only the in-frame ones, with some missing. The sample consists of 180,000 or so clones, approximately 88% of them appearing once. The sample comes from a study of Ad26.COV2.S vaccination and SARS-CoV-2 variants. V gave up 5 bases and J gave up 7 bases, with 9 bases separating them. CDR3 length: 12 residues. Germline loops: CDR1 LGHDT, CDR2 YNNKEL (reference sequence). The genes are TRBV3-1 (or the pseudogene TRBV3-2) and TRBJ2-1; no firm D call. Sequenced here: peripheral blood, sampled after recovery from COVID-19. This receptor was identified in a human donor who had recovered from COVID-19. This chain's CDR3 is CASSNRLNEQFF. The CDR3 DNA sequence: TGTGCCAGCAGCAACCGGTTAAATGAGCAGTTCTTC.